This is a list of T cell receptor beta chains from one sample in a study of T cells in Graves' hyperthyroidism and ophthalmopathy. TCRdb reprocessed the multiplex PCR reads via MiXCR and lists one record per CDR3 protein. The sample carries about half a million distinct CDR3 sequences, around 21% recorded once. The sequenced sample consisted of blood. The source is a man aged 18 to 30 with Graves' hyperthyroidism. CDR3s include the opening cysteine and the closing phenylalanine or tryptophan. Each record gives: CDR3 length, V gene, clone size, D gene, J gene, CDR3 protein, CDR3 DNA. The D gene is left open where the match is weak. Where a row states a size, it is once, few, many or the class of an expanded clone; other rows omit it.

cdr3_length: 15
v_call: TRBV14
clone_size: few
d_call: TRBD1
j_call: TRBJ1-1
cdr3_aa: CASSHRGQVVTEAFF
cdr3_nt: TGTGCCAGCAGCCACAGAGGACAGGTGGTCACTGAAGCTTTCTTT

cdr3_length: 15
v_call: TRBV24-1
clone_size: -
d_call: -
j_call: TRBJ2-6
cdr3_aa: CATSDRGSGANVLTF
cdr3_nt: TGTGCCACCAGTGATAGGGGGTCTGGGGCCAACGTCCTGACTTTC

cdr3_length: 17
v_call: TRBV6-5
clone_size: many
d_call: TRBD2
j_call: TRBJ2-5
cdr3_aa: CASSYAPLAGGQETQYF
cdr3_nt: TGTGCCAGCAGTTACGCCCCACTAGCGGGGGGCCAAGAGACCCAGTACTTC

cdr3_length: 12
v_call: TRBV28
clone_size: many
d_call: -
j_call: TRBJ2-7
cdr3_aa: CASQGQFYEQYF
cdr3_nt: TGTGCCAGCCAGGGTCAGTTCTACGAGCAGTACTTC

cdr3_length: 12
v_call: TRBV28
clone_size: -
d_call: -
j_call: TRBJ1-1
cdr3_aa: CASSLGPAEAFF
cdr3_nt: TGTGCCAGCAGTTTAGGGCCAGCTGAAGCTTTCTTT

cdr3_length: 14
v_call: TRBV6-1
clone_size: once
d_call: TRBD1
j_call: TRBJ2-7
cdr3_aa: CASSPGQGVLEQYF
cdr3_nt: TGTGCCAGCAGTCCGGGACAGGGGGTTCTGGAGCAGTACTTC

cdr3_length: 16
v_call: TRBV2
clone_size: many
d_call: TRBD2
j_call: TRBJ2-6
cdr3_aa: CASKWSGGTGANVLTF
cdr3_nt: TGTGCCAGCAAATGGAGCGGGGGGACTGGGGCCAACGTCCTGACTTTC

cdr3_length: 13
v_call: TRBV7-8
clone_size: many
d_call: -
j_call: TRBJ2-5
cdr3_aa: CASSLGVGQTQYF
cdr3_nt: TGTGCCAGCAGCTTAGGGGTTGGGCAGACCCAGTACTTC

cdr3_length: 13
v_call: TRBV20-1
clone_size: -
d_call: -
j_call: TRBJ1-6
cdr3_aa: CSAQPGIDSPLHF
cdr3_nt: TGCAGTGCCCAACCCGGGATTGATTCACCCCTCCACTTT

cdr3_length: 14
v_call: TRBV20-1
clone_size: -
d_call: -
j_call: TRBJ1-5
cdr3_aa: CSAARGPPNQPQHF
cdr3_nt: TGCAGTGCTGCCCGGGGCCCGCCCAATCAGCCCCAGCATTTT

cdr3_length: 14
v_call: TRBV4-1
clone_size: -
d_call: -
j_call: TRBJ2-7
cdr3_aa: CASSQDLKGHEQYF
cdr3_nt: TGCGCCAGCAGCCAAGATTTGAAGGGCCACGAGCAGTACTTC

cdr3_length: 15
v_call: TRBV12-3/TRBV12-4
clone_size: many
d_call: TRBD1
j_call: TRBJ1-1
cdr3_aa: CASSSPLFRGTEAFF
cdr3_nt: TGTGCCAGCAGTTCCCCCTTATTCAGGGGGACTGAAGCTTTCTTT

cdr3_length: 15
v_call: TRBV28
clone_size: -
d_call: -
j_call: TRBJ2-5
cdr3_aa: CASSPSPREQETQYF
cdr3_nt: TGTGCCAGCAGTCCGAGCCCTCGCGAACAAGAGACCCAGTACTTC

cdr3_length: 16
v_call: TRBV6-2/TRBV6-3
clone_size: few
d_call: TRBD2
j_call: TRBJ2-5
cdr3_aa: CASSLASSGGTKTRYF
cdr3_nt: TGTGCCAGCAGCTTAGCGTCTAGCGGGGGGACAAAGACCCGGTACTTC

cdr3_length: 13
v_call: TRBV12-5
clone_size: many
d_call: -
j_call: TRBJ2-5
cdr3_aa: CASGFGVQETQYF
cdr3_nt: TGTGCTAGTGGTTTCGGGGTCCAAGAGACCCAGTACTTC

cdr3_length: 13
v_call: TRBV28
clone_size: -
d_call: -
j_call: TRBJ2-7
cdr3_aa: CASSLRGIREQYF
cdr3_nt: TGTGCCAGCAGTTTACGAGGGATCCGGGAGCAGTACTTC

cdr3_length: 15
v_call: TRBV28
clone_size: many
d_call: -
j_call: TRBJ2-7
cdr3_aa: CASLRSGTSSYEQYF
cdr3_nt: TGTGCCAGCCTAAGGTCGGGGACGAGCTCCTACGAGCAGTACTTC

cdr3_length: 13
v_call: TRBV6-1
clone_size: -
d_call: TRBD1
j_call: TRBJ1-2
cdr3_aa: CASKRTGWYGYTF
cdr3_nt: TGTGCCAGCAAGAGGACAGGCTGGTATGGCTACACCTTC

cdr3_length: 14
v_call: TRBV28
clone_size: many
d_call: -
j_call: TRBJ1-1
cdr3_aa: CASSFISQFTEAFF
cdr3_nt: TGTGCCAGCAGTTTTATAAGTCAGTTCACTGAAGCTTTCTTT

cdr3_length: 15
v_call: TRBV12-3/TRBV12-4
clone_size: many
d_call: TRBD1
j_call: TRBJ1-5
cdr3_aa: CASRRTGYSNQPQHF
cdr3_nt: TGTGCCAGCAGGCGGACAGGGTATAGCAATCAGCCCCAGCATTTT

cdr3_length: 14
v_call: TRBV12-3/TRBV12-4
clone_size: many
d_call: -
j_call: TRBJ1-5
cdr3_aa: CASSSGNSNQPQHF
cdr3_nt: TGTGCCAGCAGTTCCGGCAATAGCAATCAGCCCCAGCATTTT

cdr3_length: 15
v_call: TRBV30
clone_size: many
d_call: TRBD1
j_call: TRBJ1-2
cdr3_aa: CAWSVLGRGPSGYTF
cdr3_nt: TGTGCCTGGAGTGTACTCGGGAGGGGGCCGTCTGGCTACACCTTC

cdr3_length: 16
v_call: TRBV28
clone_size: -
d_call: -
j_call: TRBJ1-5
cdr3_aa: CAIRDSGGSNSQPQHF
cdr3_nt: TGTGCCATCCGGGACTCCGGGGGAAGTAATAGTCAGCCCCAGCATTTT

cdr3_length: 15
v_call: TRBV20-1
clone_size: many
d_call: TRBD2
j_call: TRBJ2-7
cdr3_aa: CSASRLAGGTHEQYF
cdr3_nt: TGCAGTGCTAGCCGGCTGGCGGGGGGTACCCACGAGCAGTACTTC

cdr3_length: 15
v_call: TRBV6-5
clone_size: many
d_call: -
j_call: TRBJ1-5
cdr3_aa: CATGTLGVSNQPQHF
cdr3_nt: TGTGCCACTGGGACCCTAGGGGTTAGCAATCAGCCCCAGCATTTT

cdr3_length: 17
v_call: TRBV5-4
clone_size: -
d_call: -
j_call: TRBJ1-1
cdr3_aa: CASSLKYGGRQNTEAFF
cdr3_nt: TGTGCCAGCAGCTTGAAGTACGGGGGCAGGCAGAACACTGAAGCTTTCTTT

cdr3_length: 15
v_call: TRBV15
clone_size: many
d_call: -
j_call: TRBJ1-5
cdr3_aa: CATSRDHGENQPQHF
cdr3_nt: TGTGCCACCAGCAGAGACCATGGGGAAAATCAGCCCCAGCATTTT

cdr3_length: 16
v_call: TRBV19
clone_size: -
d_call: TRBD2
j_call: TRBJ2-7
cdr3_aa: CASSIETSGSIYEQYF
cdr3_nt: TGTGCCAGTAGTATAGAGACTAGCGGGAGTATCTACGAGCAGTACTTC

cdr3_length: 14
v_call: TRBV10-3
clone_size: -
d_call: TRBD1
j_call: TRBJ2-7
cdr3_aa: CAIRDDRGQSEQYF
cdr3_nt: TGTGCCATCAGGGATGACAGGGGGCAATCCGAGCAGTACTTC

cdr3_length: 16
v_call: TRBV28
clone_size: -
d_call: TRBD2
j_call: TRBJ2-1
cdr3_aa: CASRLAGGSYYNEQFF
cdr3_nt: TGTGCCAGCAGACTAGCGGGCGGGAGCTACTACAATGAGCAGTTCTTC

cdr3_length: 15
v_call: TRBV2
clone_size: many
d_call: TRBD2
j_call: TRBJ2-7
cdr3_aa: CASSKLAGGPYEQYF
cdr3_nt: TGTGCCAGCAGCAAACTAGCGGGGGGCCCCTACGAGCAGTACTTC

cdr3_length: 14
v_call: TRBV20-1
clone_size: -
d_call: TRBD2
j_call: TRBJ2-7
cdr3_aa: CSARVRTSAHEQYF
cdr3_nt: TGCAGTGCTAGAGTAAGGACTAGCGCACACGAGCAGTACTTC

cdr3_length: 15
v_call: TRBV4-1
clone_size: many
d_call: TRBD1
j_call: TRBJ2-5
cdr3_aa: CASSQGQGPQETQYF
cdr3_nt: TGCGCCAGCAGCCAGGGACAGGGACCCCAAGAGACCCAGTACTTC

cdr3_length: 16
v_call: TRBV6-5
clone_size: many
d_call: -
j_call: TRBJ1-2
cdr3_aa: CASSYSLMGKDYGYTF
cdr3_nt: TGTGCCAGCAGTTACTCCCTGATGGGAAAGGACTATGGCTACACCTTC

cdr3_length: 12
v_call: TRBV6-1
clone_size: many
d_call: TRBD1
j_call: TRBJ2-7
cdr3_aa: CASARQGEKQYF
cdr3_nt: TGTGCCAGCGCCCGACAGGGTGAGAAGCAGTACTTC

cdr3_length: 14
v_call: TRBV7-2
clone_size: many
d_call: -
j_call: TRBJ2-2
cdr3_aa: CASSLVGQTGELFF
cdr3_nt: TGTGCCAGCAGCTTAGTCGGACAGACCGGGGAGCTGTTTTTT